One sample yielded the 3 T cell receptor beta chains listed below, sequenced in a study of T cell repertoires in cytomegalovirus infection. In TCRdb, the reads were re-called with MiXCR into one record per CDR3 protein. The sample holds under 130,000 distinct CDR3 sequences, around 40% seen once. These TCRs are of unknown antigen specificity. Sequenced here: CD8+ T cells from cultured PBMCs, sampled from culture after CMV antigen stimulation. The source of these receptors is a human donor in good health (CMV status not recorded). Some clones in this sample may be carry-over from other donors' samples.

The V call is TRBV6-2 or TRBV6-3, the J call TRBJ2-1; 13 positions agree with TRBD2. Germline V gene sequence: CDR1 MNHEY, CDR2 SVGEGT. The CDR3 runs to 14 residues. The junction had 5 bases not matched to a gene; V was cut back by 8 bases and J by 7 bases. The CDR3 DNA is TGTGCCAGCGGTACTAGCGGGGGGGGGAATGAGCAGTTCTTC. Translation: CASGTSGGGNEQFF.

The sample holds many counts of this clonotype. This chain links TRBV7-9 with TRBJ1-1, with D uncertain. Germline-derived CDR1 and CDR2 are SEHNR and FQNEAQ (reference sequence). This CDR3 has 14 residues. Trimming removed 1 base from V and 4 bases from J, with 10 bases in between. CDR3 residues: CASSLVWGGTEAFF. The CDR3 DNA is TGTGCCAGCAGCTTAGTATGGGGTGGCACTGAAGCTTTCTTT.

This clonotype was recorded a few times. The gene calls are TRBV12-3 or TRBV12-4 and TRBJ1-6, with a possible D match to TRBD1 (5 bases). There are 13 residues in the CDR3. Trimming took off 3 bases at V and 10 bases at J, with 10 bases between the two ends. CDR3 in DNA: TGTGCCAGCAGTTTGGGGGTAAGGTCACCCCTCCACTTT. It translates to CASSLGVRSPLHF.